These 25 T cell receptor beta chains originate from one sample sequenced in a study of shared clonotypes between healthy human individuals. Naive CD8 cells comprised CD45RO-negative, CCR7-positively selected cells, excluding terminally differentiated effector memory CD45RA+ cells. Measured with immunoSEQ multiplex PCR; TCRdb has only the in-frame clones, and not every one. The sample holds approximately 2,200,000 clones; under 95% are singletons and the top ten take about 1.5%. Sequencing was carried out using naive CD8+ T cells from PBMCs. Receptors were obtained from a man aged 18 to 35 in good health. Some clones in this sample may be carry-over from other donors' samples.

This clone came up a few times. The chain links TRBV10-3 to TRBJ1-1; D unclear. Germline V lookup: CDR1 ENHRY, CDR2 SYGVKD. Trimming cost V 2 bases and J 11 bases, with 12 bases left between them. The CDR3 runs 12 residues. In nucleotides, the CDR3 is TGTGCCATCAGTGAGAAGAAAATCGGGGCTTTCTTT. This gives the protein CAISEKKIGAFF.

The rearrangement links TRBV28 to TRBJ2-1, with 11 bases fitting TRBD1. Germline lookup yields CDR1 MDHEN and CDR2 SYDVKM. J lost 12 bases, V lost 8 bases, and 6 bases had no gene match. This CDR3 spans 12 amino acids. CDR3 loop: CASGTGGIGQFF. CDR3 coding DNA: TGTGCCAGCGGGACAGGGGGGATAGGGCAGTTCTTC.

The chain employs TRBV5-5 and TRBJ2-7, with 14 positions matching TRBD2. From germline, CDR1 is SGHKS and CDR2 YYEKEE (reference sequence). V shed 4 bases, J shed 1 base, and the junction held 10 bases outside the gene matches. CDR3 length: 18 residues. This CDR3 reads CASSDGLAGGVGSYEQYF. The CDR3 coding sequence is TGTGCCAGCAGCGATGGACTAGCGGGAGGTGTAGGGTCCTACGAGCAGTACTTC.

This rearrangement joins TRBV10-3 to TRBJ1-5; perhaps TRBD1 as D (5 bases). Germline values: CDR1 ENHRY, CDR2 SYGVKD. The CDR3 consists of 16 residues. V shed 0 bases and J shed 2 bases, with 11 bases lying between them. CDR3 protein: CAISESGQGGNQPQHF. As DNA, the CDR3 is TGTGCCATCAGTGAGTCCGGGCAGGGAGGCAATCAGCCCCAGCATTTT.

The V and J genes are TRBV7-9 and TRBJ2-7; TRBD1 aligns across 7 bases. In germline, CDR1 is SEHNR, CDR2 FQNEAQ (reference sequence). This CDR3 region has 14 residues. V was pared by 3 bases and J by 4 bases, with 6 bases of the junction left unmatched. The CDR3 here is CASSLGQKPYEQYF. The CDR3 bases are TGTGCCAGCAGCTTGGGACAGAAACCTTACGAGCAGTACTTC. Together with reference TRBV7-9 and TRBJ2-7, the CDR3 gives the full variable domain: DTGVSQNPRHKITKRGQNVTFRCDPISEHNRLYWYRQTLGQGPEFLTYFQNEAQLEKSRLLSDRFSAERPKGSFSTLEIQRTEQGDSAMYLCASSLGQKPYEQYFGPGTRLTVT.

The rearrangement joins TRBV7-9 to TRBJ2-1; TRBD2 agrees at 8 bases. V was clipped by 5 bases and J by 5 bases; unmatched bases: 11. CDR3 length: 16 residues. CDR1 SEHNR and CDR2 FQNEAQ come from the germline V gene (reference sequence). CDR3 residues: CASSRVSGGPDNEQFF. CDR3 DNA sequence: TGTGCCAGCAGCCGCGTTTCGGGAGGGCCCGACAATGAGCAGTTCTTC.

This clone appeared once. The J gene is TRBJ2-5, the V gene TRBV9; 11 nucleotides line up with TRBD2. V was clipped by 3 bases and J by 4 bases; unmatched bases: 5. Germline assignment: CDR1 SGDLS and CDR2 YYNGEE. This CDR3 region has 15 residues. The CDR3 nucleotides are TGTGCCAGCAGCGCGCTCGGGACTAGCGGAGAGACCCAGTACTTC. It is translated as CASSALGTSGETQYF.

In regard to this clone: Distinct nucleotide sequences in the sample also encode this CDR3. The chain joins TRBV28 to TRBJ1-1; D is unresolved. The CDR3 contains 13 residues. Germline V gives CDR1 MDHEN, CDR2 SYDVKM. Trimming took 2 bases from V and 0 from J, leaving 4 bases between them. CDR3 loop: CASSLRLNTEAFF. CDR3 sequence (DNA): TGTGCCAGCAGTTTAAGGTTGAACACTGAAGCTTTCTTT.

The chain is built from TRBV28 and TRBJ1-2, with TRBD1 matching 9 bases. Trimming cost V 6 bases and J 4 bases; bases outside gene matches: 12. The CDR3 spans 16 residues. Germline-derived CDR1 and CDR2 are MDHEN and SYDVKM. The CDR3, as DNA: TGTGCCAGCAGGTCGACCGGGACAGGGAGGGGCTATGGCTACACCTTC. This sequence encodes CASRSTGTGRGYGYTF.

This chain links TRBV7-6 with TRBJ2-2, with D perhaps TRBD1 or TRBD2 (6 bases each). Germline V gene data show CDR1 as SGHVS and CDR2 as FNYEAQ. The CDR3 is made up of 16 amino acids. The ends were cut back, 1 base at V and 6 bases at J, with 15 bases in the middle. CDR3 in amino acids: CASSLVWRGAPGELFF. The CDR3 bases are TGTGCCAGCAGCTTAGTCTGGAGGGGGGCGCCCGGGGAGCTGTTTTTT.

J is TRBJ2-1 and V is TRBV7-8; D is possibly TRBD2 (5 bases). V gave up 1 base and J gave up 0 bases, with 13 bases separating them. This CDR3 is built from 17 residues. CDR1 is SGHVS and CDR2 is FQNEAQ in the germline V gene. CDR3 sequence reads: CASSLVVGGSSYNEQFF. The CDR3 nucleotides are TGTGCCAGCAGCTTAGTAGTAGGTGGGAGCTCCTACAATGAGCAGTTCTTC.

The V gene is TRBV28, the J gene TRBJ1-2; D may be TRBD1 (6 bases). The CDR3 has 14 amino acids. The V gene lost 6 bases and the J gene lost 1 base, with 12 bases spanning the gap. In germline, CDR1 is MDHEN, CDR2 SYDVKM. The CDR3, as DNA: TGTGCCAGCAGCCACCGGGGGCTTAACTATGGCTACACCTTC. This translates into CASSHRGLNYGYTF.

CDR3 in amino acids: CASTPGNEQFF. The CDR3 DNA sequence: TGTGCCAGCACCCCCGGGAATGAGCAGTTCTTC. The chain has TRBV6-6 and TRBJ2-1; D ambiguous. The V gene lost 7 bases and the J gene lost 7 bases, with 8 bases spanning the gap. Germline CDR1 reads MNHNY; CDR2 reads SVGAGI (reference sequence). CDR3 length: 11 residues.

The chain couples TRBV29-1 to TRBJ2-7, with TRBD1 matching over 7 bases. Germline CDR1 and CDR2: SQVTM and ANQGSEA. V lost 7 bases and J lost 1; bases outside the gene matches: 7. The CDR3 sequence is 13 residues long. This CDR3 reads CSAVTGRSYEQYF. In DNA, the CDR3 is TGCAGCGCAGTGACAGGGCGGTCCTACGAGCAGTACTTC.

This chain joins TRBV4-1 and TRBJ1-2; no reliable D call. The CDR3 is made up of 16 amino acids. V lost 0 bases to trimming and J lost 6 bases, with 17 bases between them. In germline, CDR1 is MGHRA, CDR2 YSYEKL. The CDR3 is CASSQDRREGYNGYTF. The CDR3 DNA sequence: TGCGCCAGCAGCCAAGACCGGCGCGAGGGCTATAATGGCTACACCTTC.

V is TRBV9 and J is TRBJ2-7; 14 nucleotides align to TRBD2. CDR1 and CDR2 from the germline V gene are SGDLS and YYNGEE. The trim removed 3 bases at V and 5 bases at J, leaving 7 bases unmatched. The CDR3 totals 16 residues. CDR3 loop: CASSDGGLAGAHEQYF. As DNA, the CDR3 is TGTGCCAGCAGCGACGGGGGACTAGCGGGAGCCCACGAGCAGTACTTC.

The V gene is TRBV4-3, the J gene TRBJ2-1; TRBD2 aligns across 13 bases. CDR3 length equals 18 residues. Trimming removed 0 bases from V and 8 bases from J; junction bases left unmatched: 10. Germline V gene sequence: CDR1 LGHNA, CDR2 YSLEER. DNA for the CDR3: TGCGCCAGCAGCCAAGATCTTATGTGGACTAGCGGGAGTCATGAGCAGTTCTTC. It yields the protein CASSQDLMWTSGSHEQFF.

The chain is built from TRBV5-6 and TRBJ2-2; tentatively, D is TRBD2 (5 bases). Germline V gene sequence: CDR1 SGHDT, CDR2 YYEEEE. Between the trimmed V and J ends, which lost 3 bases and 0 bases, there was a span of 12 bases. CDR3 length: 16 residues. CDR3 in DNA: TGTGCCAGCAGCTCCAGGACTGGGTCGAACACCGGGGAGCTGTTTTTT. Encoded protein: CASSSRTGSNTGELFF.

This chain connects TRBV27 to TRBJ2-2, with no clear D. V lost 10 bases and J 1 base, leaving 10 bases between the germline ends. The CDR3 length is 13 residues. From germline, CDR1 is MNHEY and CDR2 SMNVEV (reference sequence). CDR3 sequence reads: CATQQLNTGELFF. The DNA of the CDR3 is TGTGCCACCCAACAGCTGAACACCGGGGAGCTGTTTTTT.

This clone was counted once. This chain connects TRBV28 to TRBJ1-2; 7 bases line up with TRBD1. The CDR3 covers 16 residues. V shed 1 base, J shed 6 bases, and the junction held 11 bases outside the gene matches. Per germline, CDR1 MDHEN and CDR2 SYDVKM. The CDR3 sequence is CASSLSLRGNQDGYTF. CDR3 in DNA: TGTGCCAGCAGTTTATCCCTCAGGGGGAACCAGGATGGCTACACCTTC.

This chain connects TRBV12-5 to TRBJ2-7; 8 bases line up with TRBD1. The germline V gene encodes CDR1 LGHNT and CDR2 FRNRAP. CDR3 length: 17 amino acids. V was pared by 0 bases and J by 4 bases, with 11 bases of the junction left unmatched. The CDR3 protein is CASGLVLGGQDYYEQYF. The DNA of the CDR3 is TGTGCTAGTGGTTTGGTACTGGGGGGACAGGATTATTACGAGCAGTACTTC.

V is TRBV9 and J is TRBJ2-1; 10 bases map to TRBD2. Germline assignment: CDR1 SGDLS and CDR2 YYNGEE. V was clipped by 4 bases and J by 4 bases; unmatched bases: 8. CDR3 length: 16 amino acids. CDR3 region: CASSTSSGRGYNEQFF. CDR3 sequence (DNA): TGTGCCAGCAGCACCAGCAGCGGGAGGGGGTACAATGAGCAGTTCTTC.

The chain links TRBV29-1 to TRBJ1-2; a possible D gene is TRBD1 (6 bases). V was trimmed by 7 bases and J by 0 bases, leaving 27 bases between them. The CDR3 is 18 amino acids. Germline V gene sequence: CDR1 SQVTM, CDR2 ANQGSEA. The CDR3 region is CSAAPLQHGGPTNYGYTF. CDR3 coding DNA: TGCAGCGCAGCTCCTTTGCAGCACGGGGGGCCTACTAACTATGGCTACACCTTC.

The chain recombines TRBV4-1 with TRBJ2-1, with D perhaps assigned TRBD1 or TRBD2 (5 bases each). This CDR3 has 17 residues. V dropped 2 bases and J dropped 0 bases, with 14 bases sitting between them. Germline loops: CDR1 MGHRA, CDR2 YSYEKL. The CDR3 spells CASSQPSGRTSYNEQFF. For the CDR3, the DNA is TGCGCCAGCAGCCAACCCTCGGGGCGGACCTCCTACAATGAGCAGTTCTTC.

V is TRBV6-5 and J is TRBJ2-3, with TRBD1 identical over 9 bases. V shed 6 bases, J shed 4 bases, and the junction held 8 bases outside the gene matches. CDR1 and CDR2 (germline): MNHEY, SVGAGI. This CDR3 is built from 15 residues. The CDR3 DNA reads TGTGCCAGCAGGGAGGGACAGGGTTTGGCAGATACGCAGTATTTT. It codes for CASREGQGLADTQYF.